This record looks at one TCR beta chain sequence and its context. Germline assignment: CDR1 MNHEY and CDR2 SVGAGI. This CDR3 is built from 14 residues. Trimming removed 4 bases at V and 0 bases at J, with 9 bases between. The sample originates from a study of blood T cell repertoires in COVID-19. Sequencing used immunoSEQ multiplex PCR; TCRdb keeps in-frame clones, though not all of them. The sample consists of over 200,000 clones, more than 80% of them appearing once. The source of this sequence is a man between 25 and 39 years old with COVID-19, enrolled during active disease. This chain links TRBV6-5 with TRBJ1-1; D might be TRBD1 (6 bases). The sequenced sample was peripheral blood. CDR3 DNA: TGTGCCAGCAGTTCCTCAGGGGTGAACACTGAAGCTTTCTTT. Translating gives CASSSSGVNTEAFF.